One and the same sample provided the 8 T cell receptor beta chains below, sequenced in a study of shared clonotypes between healthy human individuals. The protocol was immunoSEQ multiplex PCR, while the TCRdb copy is restricted to in-frame clones and leaves out a portion. The data contain hundreds of thousands of clones, roughly 78% of them singletons. The sample taken for sequencing was memory CD4+ T cells sorted from blood. The subset was: CD45RA-negative fraction. The source of these receptors is a woman in her thirties in good health.

The genes are TRBV19 and TRBJ1-1; 7 nucleotides match TRBD1. Per germline, CDR1 LNHDA and CDR2 SQIVND (reference sequence). V lost 6 bases and J lost 4; bases outside the gene matches: 14. The CDR3 loop spans 16 amino acids. CDR3 bases: TGTGCCAGTAGCGGGACCAGGGGGATTTGGGGCACTGAAGCTTTCTTT. Its translation is CASSGTRGIWGTEAFF.

The chain is built from TRBV10-1 and TRBJ2-7; either TRBD1 or TRBD2 may fit D (5 bases each). V shed 1 base and J shed 0 bases, with 10 bases lying between them. The germline CDR1 and CDR2 sequences are WNHNN and SYGVQD (reference sequence). The CDR3 length is 15 residues. CDR3 bases: TGCGCCAGCAGTGAGTTCCCAGGGAGCTCCTACGAGCAGTACTTC. Translating gives CASSEFPGSSYEQYF.

The V call is TRBV4-1, the J call TRBJ2-1; 11 nucleotides agree with TRBD2. The CDR3 totals 16 residues. J was trimmed by 5 bases and V by 6 bases; bases with no gene match: 9. In germline, CDR1 is MGHRA, CDR2 YSYEKL. CDR3 sequence reads: CASRPWMTSGDNEQFF. Written as DNA, the CDR3 is TGCGCCAGCAGACCATGGATGACTAGCGGGGACAATGAGCAGTTCTTC.

As DNA, the CDR3 is TGTGCCAGCAGCTACGGGACTAGCGGGAGAAGCGAGCAGTACTTC. Its protein product is CASSYGTSGRSEQYF. The genes are TRBV7-9 and TRBJ2-7, with TRBD2 matching 14 bases. Trimming took 4 bases from V and 6 from J; bases not matched to a gene: 5. Germline CDR1 reads SEHNR; CDR2 reads FQNEAQ (reference sequence). The CDR3 is 15 amino acids.

The chain is built from TRBV7-9 and TRBJ2-7, with D possibly being TRBD1 (6 bases). The germline V and J ends were trimmed by 5 bases and 0 bases, with 14 bases remaining between them. This CDR3 comprises 15 residues. Looked up from germline, CDR1 is SEHNR and CDR2 is FQNEAQ (reference sequence). The CDR3 reads CASSPRRTASYEQYF. The CDR3 DNA reads as TGTGCCAGCAGCCCGCGGAGGACAGCCTCCTACGAGCAGTACTTC.

This clone was picked up a small number of times. The J gene is TRBJ2-3, the V gene TRBV19, with 8 bases fitting TRBD2. The V gene's germline CDR1 is LNHDA and CDR2 SQIVND (reference sequence). Unmatched junction bases numbered 12, after V lost 11 bases and J lost 2 bases. The CDR3 length is 15 residues. CDR3 region: CAHETSAEYTDTQYF. The CDR3 DNA is TGTGCCCACGAGACTAGCGCCGAGTACACAGATACGCAGTATTTT.

This chain connects TRBV27 to TRBJ2-2, with 13 bases lining up with TRBD2. Germline CDR1 is MNHEY and CDR2 is SMNVEV (reference sequence). Trimming cost V 6 bases and J 0 bases; bases outside gene matches: 4. The CDR3 runs to 17 residues. CDR3 loop: CASRKTSGRTNTGELFF. CDR3 DNA: TGTGCCAGCAGAAAGACTAGCGGGAGGACGAACACCGGGGAGCTGTTTTTT.

Only one count was recorded for this clone. This chain links TRBV30 with TRBJ2-5; D is perhaps TRBD1 or TRBD2 (5 bases each). This CDR3 comprises 14 residues. Germline-derived CDR1 and CDR2 are GTSNPN and SVGIG (reference sequence). Between the trimmed V and J ends, which lost 0 bases and 4 bases, there was a span of 12 bases. The CDR3 DNA reads as TGTGCCTGGAGTGTAGGTCCAGGGAGAGAGACCCAGTACTTC. Amino acid sequence: CAWSVGPGRETQYF.